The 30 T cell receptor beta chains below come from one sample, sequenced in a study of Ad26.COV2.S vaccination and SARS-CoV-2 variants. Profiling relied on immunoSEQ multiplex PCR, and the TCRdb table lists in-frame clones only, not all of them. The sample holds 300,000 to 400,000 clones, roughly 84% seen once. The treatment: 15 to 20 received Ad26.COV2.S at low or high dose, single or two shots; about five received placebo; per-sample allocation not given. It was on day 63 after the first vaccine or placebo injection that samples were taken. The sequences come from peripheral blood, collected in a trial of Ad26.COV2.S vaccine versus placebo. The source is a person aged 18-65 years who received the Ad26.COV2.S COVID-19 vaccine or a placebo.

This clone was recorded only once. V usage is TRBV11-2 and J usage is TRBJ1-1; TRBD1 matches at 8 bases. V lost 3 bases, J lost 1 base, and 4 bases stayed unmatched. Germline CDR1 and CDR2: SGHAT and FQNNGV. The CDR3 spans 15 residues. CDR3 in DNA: TGTGCCAGCAGCTTTCAGGGGGCGGCGAACACTGAAGCTTTCTTT. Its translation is CASSFQGAANTEAFF.

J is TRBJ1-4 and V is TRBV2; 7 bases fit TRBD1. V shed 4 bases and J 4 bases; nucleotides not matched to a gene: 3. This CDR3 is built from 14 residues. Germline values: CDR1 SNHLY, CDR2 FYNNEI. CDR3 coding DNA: TGTGCCAGCAGTGCGACAGGGAGTAATGAAAAACTGTTTTTT. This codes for CASSATGSNEKLFF.

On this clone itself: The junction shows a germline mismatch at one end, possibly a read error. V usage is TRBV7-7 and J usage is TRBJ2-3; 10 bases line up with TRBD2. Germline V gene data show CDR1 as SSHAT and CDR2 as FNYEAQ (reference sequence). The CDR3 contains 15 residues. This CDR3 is CASSLGAGGADTQYF. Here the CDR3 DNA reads TGTGCTAGCAGCTTAGGAGCGGGGGGGGCAGATACGCAGTATTTT.

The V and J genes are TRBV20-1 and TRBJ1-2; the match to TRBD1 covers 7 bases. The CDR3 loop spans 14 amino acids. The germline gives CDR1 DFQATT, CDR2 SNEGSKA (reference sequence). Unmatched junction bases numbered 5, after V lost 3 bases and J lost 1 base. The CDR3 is CSASAGGFNYGYTF. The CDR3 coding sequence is TGCAGTGCTAGTGCAGGGGGGTTTAACTATGGCTACACCTTC.

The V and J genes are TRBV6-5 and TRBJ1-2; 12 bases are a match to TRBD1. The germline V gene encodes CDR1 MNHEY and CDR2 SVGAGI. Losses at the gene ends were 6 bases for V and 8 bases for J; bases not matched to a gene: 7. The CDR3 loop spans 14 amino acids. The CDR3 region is CASRAGTGGSGYTF. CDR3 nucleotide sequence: TGTGCCAGCAGAGCCGGGACAGGGGGCAGCGGCTACACCTTC.

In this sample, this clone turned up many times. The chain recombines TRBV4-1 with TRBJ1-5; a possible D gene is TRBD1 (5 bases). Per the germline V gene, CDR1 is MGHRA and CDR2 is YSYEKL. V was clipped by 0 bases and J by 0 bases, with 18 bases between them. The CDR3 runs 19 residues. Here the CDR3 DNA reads TGCGCCAGCAGCCAAGATCCTCCCCACGGGGGATATAGCAATCAGCCCCAGCATTTT. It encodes CASSQDPPHGGYSNQPQHF.

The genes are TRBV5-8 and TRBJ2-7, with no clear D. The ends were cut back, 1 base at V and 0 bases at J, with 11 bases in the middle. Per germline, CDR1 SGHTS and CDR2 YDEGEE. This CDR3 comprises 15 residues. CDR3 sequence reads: CASSLYGRFSYEQYF. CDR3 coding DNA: TGTGCCAGCAGCTTGTACGGCCGATTCTCCTACGAGCAGTACTTC.

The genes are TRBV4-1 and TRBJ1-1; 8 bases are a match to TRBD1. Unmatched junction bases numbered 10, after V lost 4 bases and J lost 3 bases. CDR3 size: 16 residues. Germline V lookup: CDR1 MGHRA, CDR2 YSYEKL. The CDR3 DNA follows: TGCGCCAGCAGCCTAGCCGGACAGGGAATGGACACTGAAGCTTTCTTT. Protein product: CASSLAGQGMDTEAFF.

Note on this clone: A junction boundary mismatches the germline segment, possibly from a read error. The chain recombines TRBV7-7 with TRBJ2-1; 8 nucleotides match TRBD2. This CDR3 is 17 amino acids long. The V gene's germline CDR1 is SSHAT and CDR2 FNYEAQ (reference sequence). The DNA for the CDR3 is TGTGCTAGCAGCTTGTCGGGGGGGCACCCTACCTACAATGAGCAGTTCTTC. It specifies CASSLSGGHPTYNEQFF.

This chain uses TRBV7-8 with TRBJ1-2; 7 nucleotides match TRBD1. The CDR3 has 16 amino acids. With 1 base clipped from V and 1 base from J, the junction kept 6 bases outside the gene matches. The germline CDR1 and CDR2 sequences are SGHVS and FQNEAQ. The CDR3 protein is CASSLGRRDSNYGYTF. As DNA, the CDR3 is TGTGCCAGCAGCTTAGGCCGCCGGGACAGTAACTATGGCTACACCTTC.

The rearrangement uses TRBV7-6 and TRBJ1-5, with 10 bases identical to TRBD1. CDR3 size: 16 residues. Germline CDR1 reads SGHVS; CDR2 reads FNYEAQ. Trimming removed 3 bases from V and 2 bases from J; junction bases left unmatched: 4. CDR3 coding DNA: TGTGCCAGCAGCTTGGGGACAGGGGTTGGCAATCAGCCCCAGCATTTT. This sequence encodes CASSLGTGVGNQPQHF.

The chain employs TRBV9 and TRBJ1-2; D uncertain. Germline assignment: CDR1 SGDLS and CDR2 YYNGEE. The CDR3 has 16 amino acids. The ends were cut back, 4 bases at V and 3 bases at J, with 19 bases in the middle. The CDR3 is CASSPDPGVDYYGYTF. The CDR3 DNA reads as TGTGCCAGCAGCCCAGACCCCGGAGTCGATTACTATGGCTACACCTTC. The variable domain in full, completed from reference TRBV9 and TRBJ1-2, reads DSGVTQTPKHLITATGQRVTLRCSPRSGDLSVYWYQQSLDQGLQFLIQYYNGEERAKGNILERFSAQQFPDLHSELNLSSLELGDSALYFCASSPDPGVDYYGYTFGSGTRLTVV.

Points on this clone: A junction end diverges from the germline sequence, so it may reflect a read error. The CDR3 loop reads CASSPNRGNTIYF. The DNA of the CDR3 is TGTGCTAGCAGCCCAAACAGGGGAAACACCATATATTTT. The chain is built from TRBV7-7 and TRBJ1-3; D is possibly TRBD1 (5 bases). Germline CDR1 is SSHAT and CDR2 is FNYEAQ (reference sequence). The CDR3 loop spans 13 amino acids.

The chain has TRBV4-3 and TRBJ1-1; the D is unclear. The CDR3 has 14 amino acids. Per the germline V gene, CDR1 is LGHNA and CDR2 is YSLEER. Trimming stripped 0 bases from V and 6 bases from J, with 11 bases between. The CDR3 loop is CASSQEEGLAEAFF. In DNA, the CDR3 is TGCGCCAGCAGCCAAGAGGAGGGTCTCGCTGAAGCTTTCTTT.

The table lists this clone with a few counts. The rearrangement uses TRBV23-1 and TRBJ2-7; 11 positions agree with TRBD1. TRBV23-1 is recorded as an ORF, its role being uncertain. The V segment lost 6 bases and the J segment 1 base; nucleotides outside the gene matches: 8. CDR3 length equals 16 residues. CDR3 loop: CASRGGQGAWSYEQYF. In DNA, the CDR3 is TGCGCCAGCAGAGGCGGACAGGGGGCTTGGTCCTACGAGCAGTACTTC.

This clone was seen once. Here the CDR3 DNA reads TGTGCCAGCAGTTACCCGGGGGCGAACACTGAAGCTTTCTTT. Translation gives CASSYPGANTEAFF. The rearrangement links TRBV6-5 to TRBJ1-1; TRBD1 is a possible D gene (6 bases). Per germline, CDR1 MNHEY and CDR2 SVGAGI. The CDR3 sequence is 14 residues long. The V gene lost 2 bases and the J gene lost 1 base, with 8 bases spanning the gap.

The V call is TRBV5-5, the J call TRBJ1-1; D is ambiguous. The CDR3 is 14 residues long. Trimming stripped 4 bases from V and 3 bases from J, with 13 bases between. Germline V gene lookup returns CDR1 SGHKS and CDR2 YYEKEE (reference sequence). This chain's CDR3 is CASSPLGIYTEAFF. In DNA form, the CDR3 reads TGTGCCAGCAGCCCCCTGGGAATTTACACTGAAGCTTTCTTT.

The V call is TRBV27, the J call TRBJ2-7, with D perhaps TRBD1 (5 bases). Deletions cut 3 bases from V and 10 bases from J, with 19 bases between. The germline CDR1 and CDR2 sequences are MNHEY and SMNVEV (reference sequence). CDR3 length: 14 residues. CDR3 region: CASSFLDTGSDQYF. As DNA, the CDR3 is TGTGCCAGCAGTTTCTTGGACACCGGCTCGGATCAGTACTTC.

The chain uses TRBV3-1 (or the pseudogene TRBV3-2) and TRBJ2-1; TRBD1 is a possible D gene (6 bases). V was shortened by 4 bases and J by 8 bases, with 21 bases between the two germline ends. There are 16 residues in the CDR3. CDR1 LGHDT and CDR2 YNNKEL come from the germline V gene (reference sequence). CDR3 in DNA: TGTGCCAGCAGCCGCACAGGGTGGGGGTTGATGGATGAGCAGTTCTTC. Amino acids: CASSRTGWGLMDEQFF.

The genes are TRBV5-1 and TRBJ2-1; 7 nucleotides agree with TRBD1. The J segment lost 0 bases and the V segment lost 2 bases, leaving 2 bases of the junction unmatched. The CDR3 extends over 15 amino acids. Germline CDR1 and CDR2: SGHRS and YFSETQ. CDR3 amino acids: CASSFGQDSYNEQFF. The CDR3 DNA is TGCGCCAGCAGCTTCGGACAGGACTCCTACAATGAGCAGTTCTTC.

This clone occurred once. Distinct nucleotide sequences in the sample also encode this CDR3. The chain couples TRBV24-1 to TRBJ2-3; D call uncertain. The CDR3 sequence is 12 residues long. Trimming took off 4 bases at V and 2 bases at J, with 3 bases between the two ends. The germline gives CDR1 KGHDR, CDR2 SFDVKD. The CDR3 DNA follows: TGTGCCACCAGTGACGACACAGATACGCAGTATTTT. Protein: CATSDDTDTQYF.

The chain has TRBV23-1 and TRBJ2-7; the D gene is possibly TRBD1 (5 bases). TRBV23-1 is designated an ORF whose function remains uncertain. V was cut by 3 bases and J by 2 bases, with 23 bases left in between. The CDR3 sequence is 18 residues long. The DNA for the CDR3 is TGCGCCAGCAGTCATACCCAATGCCCTATTACGGACACCTACGAGCAGTACTTC. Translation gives CASSHTQCPITDTYEQYF.

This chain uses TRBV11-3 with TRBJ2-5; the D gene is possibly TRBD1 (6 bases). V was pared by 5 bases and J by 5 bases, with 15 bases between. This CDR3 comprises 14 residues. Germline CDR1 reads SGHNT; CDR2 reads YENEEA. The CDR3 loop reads CASSPRTETETQYF. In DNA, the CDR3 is TGTGCCAGCAGCCCCCGGACAGAAACTGAGACCCAGTACTTC.

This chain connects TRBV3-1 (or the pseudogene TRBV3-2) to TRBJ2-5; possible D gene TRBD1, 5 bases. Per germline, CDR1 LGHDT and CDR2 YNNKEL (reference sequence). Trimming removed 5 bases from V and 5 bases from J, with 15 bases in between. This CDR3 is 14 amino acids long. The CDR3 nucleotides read TGTGCCAGCAGCTTTGTAGGGGATGGGGAGACCCAGTACTTC. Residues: CASSFVGDGETQYF.

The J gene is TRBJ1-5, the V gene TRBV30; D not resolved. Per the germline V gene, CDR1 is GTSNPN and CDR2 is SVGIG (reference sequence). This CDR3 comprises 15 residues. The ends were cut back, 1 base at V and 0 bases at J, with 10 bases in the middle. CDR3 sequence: CAWSAPSYSNQPQHF. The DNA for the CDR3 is TGTGCCTGGAGTGCCCCATCCTATAGCAATCAGCCCCAGCATTTT.

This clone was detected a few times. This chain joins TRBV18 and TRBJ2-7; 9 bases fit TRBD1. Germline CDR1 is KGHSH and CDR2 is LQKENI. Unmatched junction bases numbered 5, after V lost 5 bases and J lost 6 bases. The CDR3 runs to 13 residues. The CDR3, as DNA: TGTGCCAGCTCAACGGGACAGGGTGGCGAGCAGTACTTC. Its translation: CASSTGQGGEQYF.

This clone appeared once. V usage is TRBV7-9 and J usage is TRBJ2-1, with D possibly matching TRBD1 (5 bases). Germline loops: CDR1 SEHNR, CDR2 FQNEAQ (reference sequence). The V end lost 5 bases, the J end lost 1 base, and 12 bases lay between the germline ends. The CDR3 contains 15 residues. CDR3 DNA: TGTGCCAGCAGCCTGATCAGGGTTTCCTACAATGAGCAGTTCTTC. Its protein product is CASSLIRVSYNEQFF.

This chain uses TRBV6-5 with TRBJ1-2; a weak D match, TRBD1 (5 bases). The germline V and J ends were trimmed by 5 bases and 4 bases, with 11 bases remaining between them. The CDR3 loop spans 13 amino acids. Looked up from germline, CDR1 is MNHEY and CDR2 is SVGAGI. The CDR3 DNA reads TGTGCCAGCAGTCCGGACACGATCTATGGCTACACCTTC. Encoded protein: CASSPDTIYGYTF.

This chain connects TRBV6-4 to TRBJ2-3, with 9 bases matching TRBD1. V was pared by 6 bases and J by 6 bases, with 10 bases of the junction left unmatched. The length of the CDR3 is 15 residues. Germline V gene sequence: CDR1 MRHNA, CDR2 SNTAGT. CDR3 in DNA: TGTGCCAGCAGATCCGGGACAGGGCCCACTGATACGCAGTATTTT. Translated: CASRSGTGPTDTQYF.

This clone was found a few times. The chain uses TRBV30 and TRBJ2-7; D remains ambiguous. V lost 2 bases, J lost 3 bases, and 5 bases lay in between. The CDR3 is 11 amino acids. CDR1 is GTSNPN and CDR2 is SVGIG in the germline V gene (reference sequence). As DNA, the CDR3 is TGTGCCTGGAGTAGCCGCTACGAGCAGTACTTC. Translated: CAWSSRYEQYF.